Given below is one T cell receptor (beta chain) in context. Which antigen it targets is not known. No qualities accompany the bases; no much larger clone lies one base away. V is trimmed back by 5 bases and J by 4 bases, and the junction contains 5 bases that no gene match accounts for. The CDR3 holds 14 amino acids from the cysteine to the phenylalanine. Only the CDR3 region is kept as DNA, spanning 42 bases read in frame from base 1. CDR1 and CDR2 were assigned from the germline V gene as SGHRS and YFSETQ. The record originates from a study of blood T cell repertoires in COVID-19 (dated by TCRdb to 2020 to 2022). About the study as a whole: Collaborator samples came from the United States, Italy and Spain and covered acute and convalescent phases of COVID-19. The prospective study material was composed of cDNA or gDNA derived from T cells, B-cell-depleted T cells, or PBMCs. Deeply sampled blood TCRbeta repertoires from subjects exposed to, actively infected with, or recovered from COVID-19 were included in the dataset. The repertoires were released in a freely available public database meant as a resource for research on the immune response to SARS-CoV-2. Samples came from the ongoing ImmuneRACE study (first 160 participants) plus 1,254 subjects from 6 global collaborators. A de-identified subject ID, COVID-19 status, age in years and sex were almost always included in the sample metadata. Where available, HLA class I and class II types were obtained from metadata supplied by the sample provider rather than from assay-based typing. General findings and caveats noted by the study authors: Clinical and demographic metadata were provided uncurated, with the amount varying by source and participant.

The immunoSEQ Assay, a bias-controlled multiplex PCR, was used to amplify TCRbeta CDR3 regions from genomic DNA. In the paper's pipeline: Within the assay, amplification of reference gene primers was used to estimate how many nucleated cells each sample contained. To quantify the absolute abundance of each unique TCRbeta CDR3 rearrangement, sequence reads were collapsed and filtered. Productive Simpson clonality was computed per sample as the square root of Simpson's diversity index over productive rearrangements. In its TCRdb copy, this immuneACCESS table keeps in-frame sequences only and misses some clones. Where compared with another copy, unresolved V genes explain less than half of these, and the others have no known cause. V and J calls plus clone size are reproduced from that table; the DNA served to infer D and trimming. In this sample the table shows some 60,000 clones, about 91% of which occur a single time. The top ten hold around 2% of the sample.

The collaborating institutions used their own protocols to collect whole blood in K2EDTA tubes. For TCRbeta analysis, collaborators shipped samples as frozen whole blood, isolated PBMCs, or DNA extracted from either of those sample types. This clonotype was obtained from a man in his fifties or sixties with acute or convalescent COVID-19. Material: peripheral blood. The chain employs TRBV5-1 and TRBJ1-2, with 10 bases aligning to TRBD1. The CDR3 region: CASSHGTGAYGYTF. The nucleotide sequence reads TGCGCCAGCAGTCACGGGACAGGGGCCTATGGCTACACCTTC.